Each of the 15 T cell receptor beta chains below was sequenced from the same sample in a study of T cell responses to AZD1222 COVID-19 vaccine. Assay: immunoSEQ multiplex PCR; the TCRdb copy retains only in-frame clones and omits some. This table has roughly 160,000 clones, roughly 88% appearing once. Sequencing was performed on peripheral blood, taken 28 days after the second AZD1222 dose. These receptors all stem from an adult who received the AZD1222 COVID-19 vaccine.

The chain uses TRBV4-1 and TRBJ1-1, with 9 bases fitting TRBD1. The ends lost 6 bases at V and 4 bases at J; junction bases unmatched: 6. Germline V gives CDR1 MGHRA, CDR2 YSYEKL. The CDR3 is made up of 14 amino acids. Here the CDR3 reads CASRQGARFTEAFF. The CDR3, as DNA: TGCGCCAGCAGACAGGGGGCGCGTTTCACTGAAGCTTTCTTT.

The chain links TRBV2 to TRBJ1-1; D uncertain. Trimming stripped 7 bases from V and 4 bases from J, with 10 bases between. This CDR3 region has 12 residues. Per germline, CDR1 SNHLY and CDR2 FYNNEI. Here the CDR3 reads CASISLSTEAFF. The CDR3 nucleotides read TGTGCCAGCATCTCGCTGAGCACTGAAGCTTTCTTT.

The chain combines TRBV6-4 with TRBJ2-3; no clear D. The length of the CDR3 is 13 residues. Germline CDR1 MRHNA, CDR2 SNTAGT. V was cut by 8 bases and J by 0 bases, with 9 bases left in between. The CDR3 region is CASRPSSTDTQYF. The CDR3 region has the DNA TGTGCCAGCCGACCGTCTAGCACAGATACGCAGTATTTT.

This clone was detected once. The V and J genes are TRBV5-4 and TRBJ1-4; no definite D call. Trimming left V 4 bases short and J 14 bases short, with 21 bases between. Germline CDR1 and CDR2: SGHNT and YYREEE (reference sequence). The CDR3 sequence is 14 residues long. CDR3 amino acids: CASSMDGLMKGLFF. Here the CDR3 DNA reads TGTGCCAGCAGCATGGACGGGTTAATGAAAGGGCTGTTTTTT. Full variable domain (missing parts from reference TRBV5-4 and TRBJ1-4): ETGVTQSPTHLIKTRGQQVTLRCSSQSGHNTVSWYQQALGQGPQFIFQYYREEENGRGNFPPRFSGLQFPNYSSELNVNALELDDSALYLCASSMDGLMKGLFFGSGTQLSVL.

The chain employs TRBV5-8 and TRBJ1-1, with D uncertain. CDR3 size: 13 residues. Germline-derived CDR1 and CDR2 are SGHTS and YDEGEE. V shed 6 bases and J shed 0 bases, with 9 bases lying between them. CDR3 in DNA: TGTGCCAGCAATGATCACCTGAACACTGAAGCTTTCTTT. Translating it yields CASNDHLNTEAFF.

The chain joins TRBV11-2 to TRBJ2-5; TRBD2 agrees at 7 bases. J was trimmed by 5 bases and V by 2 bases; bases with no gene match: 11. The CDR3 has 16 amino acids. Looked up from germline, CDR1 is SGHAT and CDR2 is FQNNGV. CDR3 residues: CASSLSRYSRGETQYF. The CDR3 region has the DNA TGTGCCAGCAGCTTAAGTCGCTACTCGCGGGGGGAGACCCAGTACTTC.

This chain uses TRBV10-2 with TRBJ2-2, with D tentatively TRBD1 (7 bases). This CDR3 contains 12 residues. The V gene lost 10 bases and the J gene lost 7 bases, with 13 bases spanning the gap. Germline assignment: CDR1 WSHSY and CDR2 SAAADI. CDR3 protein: CATLQGGGELFF. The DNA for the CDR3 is TGCGCCACCCTTCAGGGGGGCGGGGAGCTGTTTTTT.

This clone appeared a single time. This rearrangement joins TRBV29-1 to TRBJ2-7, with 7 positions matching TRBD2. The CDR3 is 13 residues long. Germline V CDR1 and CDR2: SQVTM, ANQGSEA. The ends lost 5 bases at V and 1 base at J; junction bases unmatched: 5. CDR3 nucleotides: TGCAGCGTTAATCCTAGCGGATCCTACGAGCAGTACTTC. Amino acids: CSVNPSGSYEQYF.

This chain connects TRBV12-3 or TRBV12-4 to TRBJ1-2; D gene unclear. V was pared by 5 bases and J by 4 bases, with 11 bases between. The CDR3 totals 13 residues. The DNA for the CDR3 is TGTGCCAGCAGTACGACGGTAGGCTATGGCTACACCTTC. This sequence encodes CASSTTVGYGYTF.

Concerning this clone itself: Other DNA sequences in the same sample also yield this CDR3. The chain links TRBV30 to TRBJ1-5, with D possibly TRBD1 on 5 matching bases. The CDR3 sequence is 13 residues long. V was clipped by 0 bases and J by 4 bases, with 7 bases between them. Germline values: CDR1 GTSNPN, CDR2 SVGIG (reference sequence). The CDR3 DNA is TGTGCCTGGAGTGTTGACAGTAATCAGCCCCAGCATTTT. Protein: CAWSVDSNQPQHF.

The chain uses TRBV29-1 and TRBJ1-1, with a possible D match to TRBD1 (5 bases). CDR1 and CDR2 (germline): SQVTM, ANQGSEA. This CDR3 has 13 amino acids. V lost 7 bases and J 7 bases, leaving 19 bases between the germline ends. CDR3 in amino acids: CSAGGALGFEAFF. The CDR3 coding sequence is TGCAGCGCTGGAGGGGCCCTGGGATTTGAAGCTTTCTTT.

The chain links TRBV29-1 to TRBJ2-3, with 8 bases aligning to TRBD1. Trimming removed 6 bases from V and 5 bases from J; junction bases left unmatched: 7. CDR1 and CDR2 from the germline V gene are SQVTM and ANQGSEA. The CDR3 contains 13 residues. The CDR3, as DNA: TGCAGCGTGACGGCAGGGGGCGAAGATACGCAGTATTTT. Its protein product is CSVTAGGEDTQYF.

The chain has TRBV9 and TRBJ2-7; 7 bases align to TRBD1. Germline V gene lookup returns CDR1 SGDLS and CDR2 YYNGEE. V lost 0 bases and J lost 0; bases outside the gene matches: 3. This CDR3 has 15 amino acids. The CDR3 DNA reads TGTGCCAGCAGCGTAGAGGGGGCGGACTCCTACGAGCAGTACTTC. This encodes CASSVEGADSYEQYF.

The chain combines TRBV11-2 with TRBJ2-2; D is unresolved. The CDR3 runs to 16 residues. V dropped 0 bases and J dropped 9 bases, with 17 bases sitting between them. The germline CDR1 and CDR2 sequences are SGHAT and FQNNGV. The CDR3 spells CASSLDPFVLSRELFF. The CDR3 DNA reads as TGTGCCAGCAGCTTAGACCCGTTTGTCCTCTCCCGGGAGCTGTTTTTT.

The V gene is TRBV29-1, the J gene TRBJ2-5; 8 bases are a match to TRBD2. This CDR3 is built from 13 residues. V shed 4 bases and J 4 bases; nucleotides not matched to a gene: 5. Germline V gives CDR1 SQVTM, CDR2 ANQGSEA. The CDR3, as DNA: TGCAGCGTTGGACGGACTAGCCGAGAGACCCAGTACTTC. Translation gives CSVGRTSRETQYF. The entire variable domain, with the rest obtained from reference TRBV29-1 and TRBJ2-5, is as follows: SAVISQKPSRDICQRGTSLTIQCQVDSQVTMMFWYRQQPGQSLTLIATANQGSEATYESGFVIDKFPISRPNLTFSTLTVSNMSPEDSSIYLCSVGRTSRETQYFGPGTRLLVL.